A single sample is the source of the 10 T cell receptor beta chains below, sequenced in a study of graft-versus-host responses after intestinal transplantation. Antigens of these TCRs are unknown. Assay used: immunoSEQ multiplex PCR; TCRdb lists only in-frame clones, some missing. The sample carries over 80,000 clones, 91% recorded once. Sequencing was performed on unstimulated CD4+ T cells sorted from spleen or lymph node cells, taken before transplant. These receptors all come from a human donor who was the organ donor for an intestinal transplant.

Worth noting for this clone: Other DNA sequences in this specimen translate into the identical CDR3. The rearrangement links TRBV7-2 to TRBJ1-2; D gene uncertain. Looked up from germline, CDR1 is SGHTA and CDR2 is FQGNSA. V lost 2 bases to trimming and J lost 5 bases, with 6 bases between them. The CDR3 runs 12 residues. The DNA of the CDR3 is TGTGCCAGCAGCTTACCCCTATATGGCTACACCTTC. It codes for CASSLPLYGYTF. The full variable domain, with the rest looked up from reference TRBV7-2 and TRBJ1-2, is GAGVSQSPSNKVTEKGKDVELRCDPISGHTALYWYRQSLGQGLEFLIYFQGNSAPDKSGLPSDRFSAERTGGSVSTLTIQRTQQEDSAVYLCASSLPLYGYTFGSGTRLTVV.

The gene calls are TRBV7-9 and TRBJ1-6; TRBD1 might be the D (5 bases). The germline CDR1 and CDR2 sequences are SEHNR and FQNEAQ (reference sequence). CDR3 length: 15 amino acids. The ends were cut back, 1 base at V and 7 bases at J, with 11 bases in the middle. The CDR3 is CASSLVRGTNSPLHF. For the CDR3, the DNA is TGTGCCAGCAGCTTAGTCCGCGGGACGAATTCACCCCTCCACTTT.

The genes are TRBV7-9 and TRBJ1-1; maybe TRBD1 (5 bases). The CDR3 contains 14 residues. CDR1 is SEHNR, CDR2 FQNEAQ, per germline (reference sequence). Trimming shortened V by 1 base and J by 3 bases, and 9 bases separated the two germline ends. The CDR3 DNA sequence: TGTGCCAGCAGCTTAGTTACAGGTTACACTGAAGCTTTCTTT. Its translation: CASSLVTGYTEAFF.

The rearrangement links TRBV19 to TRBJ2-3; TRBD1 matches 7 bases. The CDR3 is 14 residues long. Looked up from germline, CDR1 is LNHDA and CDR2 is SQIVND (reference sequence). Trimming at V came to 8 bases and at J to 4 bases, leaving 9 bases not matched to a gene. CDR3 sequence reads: CASSQGVPSDTQYF. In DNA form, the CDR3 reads TGTGCCAGTTCTCAGGGGGTTCCCTCAGATACGCAGTATTTT.

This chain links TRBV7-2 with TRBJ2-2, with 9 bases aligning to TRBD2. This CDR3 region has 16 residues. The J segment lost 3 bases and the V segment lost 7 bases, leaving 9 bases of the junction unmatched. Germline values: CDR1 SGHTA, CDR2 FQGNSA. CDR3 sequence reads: CASTRSGGKYTGELFF. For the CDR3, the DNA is TGTGCCAGCACAAGAAGCGGGGGGAAGTACACCGGGGAGCTGTTTTTT.

This chain's CDR3 is CASSWSSGTEAFF. CDR3 DNA: TGTGCCAGCAGTTGGTCGTCAGGCACTGAAGCTTTCTTT. The V call is TRBV6-5, the J call TRBJ1-1; D is uncertain. Trimming removed 4 bases from V and 4 bases from J, with 10 bases in between. The CDR3 extends over 13 amino acids. Looked up from germline, CDR1 is MNHEY and CDR2 is SVGAGI.

In DNA, the CDR3 is TGCAGGGCGAGGACTGAAGCTTTCTTT. Its protein product is CRARTEAFF. The chain links TRBV20-1 to TRBJ1-1; the D is unclear. The germline V gene encodes CDR1 DFQATT and CDR2 SNEGSKA (reference sequence). This CDR3 region has 9 residues.

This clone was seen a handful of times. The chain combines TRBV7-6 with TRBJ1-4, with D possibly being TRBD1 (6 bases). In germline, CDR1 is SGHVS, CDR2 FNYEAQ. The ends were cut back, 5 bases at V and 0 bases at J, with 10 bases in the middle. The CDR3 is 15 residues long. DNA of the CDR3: TGTGCCAGCAGCCCCGGACAGTCAACTAATGAAAAACTGTTTTTT. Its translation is CASSPGQSTNEKLFF. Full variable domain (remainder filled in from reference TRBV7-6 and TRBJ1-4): GAGVSQSPRYKVTKRGQDVALRCDPISGHVSLYWYRQALGQGPEFLTYFNYEAQQDKSGLPNDRFSAERPEGSISTLTIQRTEQRDSAMYRCASSPGQSTNEKLFFGSGTQLSVL.

CDR3 sequence reads: CASSEAPNRQETQYF. The CDR3 region has the DNA TGTGCCAGCAGTGAAGCGCCGAACCGGCAAGAGACCCAGTACTTC. The chain recombines TRBV6-1 with TRBJ2-5; no definite D call. V was cut by 0 bases and J by 2 bases, with 10 bases left in between. Germline CDR1 MNHNS, CDR2 SASEGT. The CDR3 is 15 amino acids.

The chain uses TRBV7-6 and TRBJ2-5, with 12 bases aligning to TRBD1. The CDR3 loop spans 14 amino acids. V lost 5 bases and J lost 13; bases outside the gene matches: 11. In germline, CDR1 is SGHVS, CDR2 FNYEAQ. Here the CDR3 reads CASSNTGTGGVGYF. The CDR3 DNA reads TGTGCCAGCAGCAATACCGGGACAGGGGGCGTTGGGTACTTC.